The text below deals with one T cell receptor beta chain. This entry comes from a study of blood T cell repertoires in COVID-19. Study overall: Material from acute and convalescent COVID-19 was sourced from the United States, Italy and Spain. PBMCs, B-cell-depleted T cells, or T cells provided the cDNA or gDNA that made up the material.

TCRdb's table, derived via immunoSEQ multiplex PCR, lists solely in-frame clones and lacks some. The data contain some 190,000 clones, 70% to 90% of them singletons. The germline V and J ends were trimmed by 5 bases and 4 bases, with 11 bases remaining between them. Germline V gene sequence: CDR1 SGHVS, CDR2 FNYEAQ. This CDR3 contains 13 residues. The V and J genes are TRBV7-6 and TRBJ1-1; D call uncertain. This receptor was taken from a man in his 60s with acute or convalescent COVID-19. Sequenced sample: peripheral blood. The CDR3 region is CASSLGSGTEAFF. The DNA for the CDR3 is TGTGCCAGCAGCCTAGGGAGTGGCACTGAAGCTTTCTTT.